This T cell receptor (beta chain) was documented in a study of T cell changes during pregnancy in multiple sclerosis. Only in-frame clones appear in the TCRdb table, and some are missing; sequencing was by immunoSEQ multiplex PCR. The sample has roughly 30,000 clones; 80% to 90% are singletons. The germline CDR1 and CDR2 sequences are MNHEY and SMNVEV (reference sequence). The V and J ends lost 3 bases and 6 bases, in that order; junction bases with no gene match: 8. The CDR3 totals 15 residues. This clone has a single count. This TCR was sampled from a female donor in good health, enrolled as a control in a pregnancy study. Sample: CD4+ T cells from peripheral blood mononuclear cells, taken in the first trimester of pregnancy. V is TRBV27 and J is TRBJ1-5; 7 bases map to TRBD1. The CDR3 DNA sequence: TGTGCCAGCAGTTTCCGGGACAGTGTAGGTCAGCCCCAGCATTTT. Protein product: CASSFRDSVGQPQHF.